This TCR beta chain came from a study of blood T cell repertoires in COVID-19. Profiling relied on immunoSEQ multiplex PCR, and the TCRdb table lists in-frame clones only, not all of them. The table shows over 450,000 clones, with about 89% occurring only once. Germline V gives CDR1 ENHRY, CDR2 SYGVKD. The CDR3 contains 18 residues. V lost 7 bases, J lost 2 bases, and 12 bases stayed unmatched. This chain joins TRBV10-3 and TRBJ2-6, with 9 bases lining up with TRBD2. Specimen: peripheral blood. The receptor comes from a woman aged 50 to 60 with COVID-19, enrolled during active disease. The CDR3 sequence is CAITGVGGGAPGANVLTF. CDR3 DNA: TGTGCCATCACGGGAGTGGGCGGGGGGGCACCTGGGGCCAACGTCCTGACTTTC.